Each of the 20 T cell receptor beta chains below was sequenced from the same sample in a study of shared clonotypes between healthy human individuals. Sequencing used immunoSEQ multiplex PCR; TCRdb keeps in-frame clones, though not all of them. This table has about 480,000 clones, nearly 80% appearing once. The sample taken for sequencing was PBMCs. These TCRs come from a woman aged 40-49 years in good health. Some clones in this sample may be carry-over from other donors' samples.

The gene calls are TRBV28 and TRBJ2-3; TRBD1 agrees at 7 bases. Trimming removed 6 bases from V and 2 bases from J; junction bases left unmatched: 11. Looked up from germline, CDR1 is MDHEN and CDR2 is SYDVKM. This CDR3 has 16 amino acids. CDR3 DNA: TGTGCCAGCAGCCCCCTCCGGGACAGCAACACAGATACGCAGTATTTT. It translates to CASSPLRDSNTDTQYF.

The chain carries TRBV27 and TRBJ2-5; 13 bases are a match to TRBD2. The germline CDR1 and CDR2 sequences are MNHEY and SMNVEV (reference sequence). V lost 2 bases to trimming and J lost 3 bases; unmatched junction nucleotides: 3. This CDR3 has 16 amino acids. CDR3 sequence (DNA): TGTGCCAGCAGTTTACAAGGACTAGCGGGAGAAGAGACCCAGTACTTC. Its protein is CASSLQGLAGEETQYF.

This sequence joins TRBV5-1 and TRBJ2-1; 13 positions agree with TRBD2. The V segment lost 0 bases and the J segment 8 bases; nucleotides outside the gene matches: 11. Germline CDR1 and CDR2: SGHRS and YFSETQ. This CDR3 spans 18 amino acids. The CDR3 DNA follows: TGCGCCAGCAGCTTGGCATCCTTTACTAGCGGGAGGGGCGATGAGCAGTTCTTC. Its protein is CASSLASFTSGRGDEQFF.

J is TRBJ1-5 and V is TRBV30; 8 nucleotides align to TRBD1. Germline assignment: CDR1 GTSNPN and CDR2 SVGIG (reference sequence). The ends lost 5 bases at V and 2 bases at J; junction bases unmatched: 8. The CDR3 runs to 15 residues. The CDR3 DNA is TGTGCCTGGGGCAACAGGGGGAGTGGCAATCAGCCCCAGCATTTT. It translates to CAWGNRGSGNQPQHF. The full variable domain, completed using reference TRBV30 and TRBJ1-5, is SQTIHQWPATLVQPVGSPLSLECTVEGTSNPNLYWYRQAAGRGLQLLFYSVGIGQISSEVPQNLSASRPQDRQFILSSKKLLLSDSGFYLCAWGNRGSGNQPQHFGDGTRLSIL.

The CDR3 DNA sequence: TGTGCCAGCTCACCAATGTCAGCGGGATACTACAATGAGCAGTTCTTC. It yields the protein CASSPMSAGYYNEQFF. The V gene is TRBV18, the J gene TRBJ2-1; 7 nucleotides match TRBD2. This CDR3 contains 16 residues. CDR1 KGHSH and CDR2 LQKENI come from the germline V gene. V trimming: 2 bases; J trimming: 3 bases; junction bases outside the gene matches: 7.

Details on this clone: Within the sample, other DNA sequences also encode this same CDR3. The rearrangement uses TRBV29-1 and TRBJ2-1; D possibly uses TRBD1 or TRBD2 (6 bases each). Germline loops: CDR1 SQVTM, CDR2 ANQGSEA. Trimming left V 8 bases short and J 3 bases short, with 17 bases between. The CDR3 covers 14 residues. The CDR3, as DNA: TGCAGCCTCGGTTTGGCGGGACACTACAATGAGCAGTTCTTC. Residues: CSLGLAGHYNEQFF.

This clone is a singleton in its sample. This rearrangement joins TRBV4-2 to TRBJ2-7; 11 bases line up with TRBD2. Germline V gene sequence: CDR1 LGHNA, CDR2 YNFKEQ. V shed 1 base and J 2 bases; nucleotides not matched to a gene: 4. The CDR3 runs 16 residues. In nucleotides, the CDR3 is TGTGCCAGCAGCCAAGCCAGACTAGCGGGGACCTACGAGCAGTACTTC. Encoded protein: CASSQARLAGTYEQYF.

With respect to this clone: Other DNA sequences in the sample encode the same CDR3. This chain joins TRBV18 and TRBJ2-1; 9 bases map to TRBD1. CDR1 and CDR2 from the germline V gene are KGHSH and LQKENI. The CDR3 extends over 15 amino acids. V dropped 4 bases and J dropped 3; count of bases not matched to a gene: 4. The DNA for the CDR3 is TGTGCCAGCTCACGGGGACAGGGTAGCTACAATGAGCAGTTCTTC. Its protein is CASSRGQGSYNEQFF.

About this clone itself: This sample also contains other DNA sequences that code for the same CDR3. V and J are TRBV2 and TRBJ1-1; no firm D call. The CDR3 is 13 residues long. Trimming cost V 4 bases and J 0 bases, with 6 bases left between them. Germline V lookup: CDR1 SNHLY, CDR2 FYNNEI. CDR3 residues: CASSGQLNTEAFF. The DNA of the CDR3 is TGTGCCAGCAGTGGGCAGCTGAACACTGAAGCTTTCTTT.

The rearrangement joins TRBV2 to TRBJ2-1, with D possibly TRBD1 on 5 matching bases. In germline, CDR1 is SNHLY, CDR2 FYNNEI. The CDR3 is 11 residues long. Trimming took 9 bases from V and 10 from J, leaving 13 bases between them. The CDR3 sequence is CARSSPGEQFF. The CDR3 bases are TGTGCCAGGTCCTCACCAGGGGAGCAGTTCTTC.

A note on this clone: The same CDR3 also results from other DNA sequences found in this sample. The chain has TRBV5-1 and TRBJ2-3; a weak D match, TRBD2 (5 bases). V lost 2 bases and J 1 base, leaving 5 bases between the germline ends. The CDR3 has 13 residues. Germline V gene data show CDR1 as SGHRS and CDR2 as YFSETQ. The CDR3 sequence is CASSFSGTDTQYF. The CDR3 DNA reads TGCGCCAGCAGCTTTAGCGGCACAGATACGCAGTATTTT.

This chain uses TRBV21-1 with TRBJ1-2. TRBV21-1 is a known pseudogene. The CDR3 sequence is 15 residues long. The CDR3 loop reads CASSISIGRVYGYTF. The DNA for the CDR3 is TGTGCCAGCAGCATTTCCATCGGACGGGTTTATGGCTACACCTTC.

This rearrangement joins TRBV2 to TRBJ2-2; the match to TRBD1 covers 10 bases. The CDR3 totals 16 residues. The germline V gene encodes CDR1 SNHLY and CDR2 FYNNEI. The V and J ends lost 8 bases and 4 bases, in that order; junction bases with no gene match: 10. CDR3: CASWFGQGVFTGELFF. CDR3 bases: TGTGCCAGCTGGTTCGGACAGGGGGTTTTCACCGGGGAGCTGTTTTTT.

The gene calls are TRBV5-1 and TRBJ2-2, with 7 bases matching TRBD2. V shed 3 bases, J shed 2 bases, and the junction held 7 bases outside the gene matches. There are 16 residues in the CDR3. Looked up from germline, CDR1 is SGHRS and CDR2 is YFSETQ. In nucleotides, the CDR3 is TGCGCCAGCAGCTCCCCTAGCGGAGTAAACACCGGGGAGCTGTTTTTT. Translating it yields CASSSPSGVNTGELFF.

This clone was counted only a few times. CDR3 in DNA: TGTGCCAGCCCCCTCGTAGCGGGAGGGCCCGGGGAGCTGTTTTTT. This codes for CASPLVAGGPGELFF. The gene calls are TRBV7-9 and TRBJ2-2; 11 bases fit TRBD2. Germline lookup yields CDR1 SEHNR and CDR2 FQNEAQ (reference sequence). There are 15 residues in the CDR3. With V trimmed by 8 bases and J by 6 bases, 8 bases remained unmatched.

CDR3 in DNA: TGTGCCAGCAAGGACACGGGCGTAACTGCTGAAGCTTTCTTT. It encodes CASKDTGVTAEAFF. The chain recombines TRBV2 with TRBJ1-1, with D maybe TRBD1 (5 bases). The CDR3 consists of 14 residues. CDR1 is SNHLY, CDR2 FYNNEI, per germline. V gave up 7 bases and J gave up 6 bases, with 18 bases separating them.

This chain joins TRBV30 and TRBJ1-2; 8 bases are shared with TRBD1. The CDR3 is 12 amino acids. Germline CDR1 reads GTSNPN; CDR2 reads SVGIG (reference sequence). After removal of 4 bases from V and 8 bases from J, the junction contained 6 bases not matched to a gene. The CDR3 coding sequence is TGTGCCTGGACAGGGGGCGCGGGGGGCTACACCTTC. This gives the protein CAWTGGAGGYTF.

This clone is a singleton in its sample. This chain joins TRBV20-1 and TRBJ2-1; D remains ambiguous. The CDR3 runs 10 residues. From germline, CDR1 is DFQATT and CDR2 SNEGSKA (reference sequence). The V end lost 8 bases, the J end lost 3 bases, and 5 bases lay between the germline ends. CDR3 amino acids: CSFLYNEQFF. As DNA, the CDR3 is TGCAGTTTCCTCTACAATGAGCAGTTCTTC.

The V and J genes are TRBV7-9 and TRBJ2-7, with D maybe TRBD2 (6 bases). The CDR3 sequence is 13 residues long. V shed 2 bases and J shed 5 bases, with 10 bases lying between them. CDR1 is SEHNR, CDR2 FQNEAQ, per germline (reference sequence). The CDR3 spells CASSLRGGDEQYF. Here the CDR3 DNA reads TGTGCCAGCAGCTTAAGGGGAGGTGACGAGCAGTACTTC. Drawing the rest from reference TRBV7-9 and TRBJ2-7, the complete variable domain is DTGVSQNPRHKITKRGQNVTFRCDPISEHNRLYWYRQTLGQGPEFLTYFQNEAQLEKSRLLSDRFSAERPKGSFSTLEIQRTEQGDSAMYLCASSLRGGDEQYFGPGTRLTVT.

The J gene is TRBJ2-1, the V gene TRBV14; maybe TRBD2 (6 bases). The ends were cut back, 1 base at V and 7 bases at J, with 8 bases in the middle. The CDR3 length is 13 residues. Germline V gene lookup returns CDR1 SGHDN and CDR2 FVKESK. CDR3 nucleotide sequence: TGTGCCAGCAGCCAAGTGGGGGGAAATGAGCAGTTCTTC. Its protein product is CASSQVGGNEQFF.